This TCR beta chain was recorded in a study of T cells after yellow fever vaccination. Each CDR3 protein is one row after TCRdb ran MiXCR on the 5' RACE reads. The profile shows under 600,000 distinct CDR3 sequences, about 14% of them singletons. This clonotype was counted a few times. The clonotype was recovered from a man in his thirties or forties who received the YFV17D yellow fever vaccine. The source material was PBMCs, sampled on the day of the yellow fever booster vaccination.

CDR3 residues: CASAPARGRNEKLFF. CDR3 nucleotide sequence: TGTGCCAGCGCTCCTGCGAGGGGCAGAAATGAAAAACTGTTTTTT. The chain joins TRBV25-1 to TRBJ1-4; D perhaps matches TRBD1 (5 bases). CDR3 size: 15 residues. Germline CDR1 is MGHDK and CDR2 is SYGVNS. Trimming stripped 8 bases from V and 5 bases from J, with 18 bases between. The variable domain in full, completed from reference TRBV25-1 and TRBJ1-4, reads EADIYQTPRYLVIGTGKKITLECSQTMGHDKMYWYQQDPGMELHLIHYSYGVNSTEKGDLSSESTVSRIRTEHFPLTLESARPSHTSQYLCASAPARGRNEKLFFGSGTQLSVL.